This TCR beta chain was identified during a study of blood T cell repertoires in COVID-19. Assay used: immunoSEQ multiplex PCR; TCRdb lists only in-frame clones, some missing. The profile shows over 250,000 clones, approximately 88% of them singletons. Germline V gene lookup returns CDR1 LGHDT and CDR2 YNNKEL (reference sequence). The CDR3 length is 13 residues. V was clipped by 4 bases and J by 2 bases; unmatched bases: 2. V usage is TRBV3-1 (or the pseudogene TRBV3-2) and J usage is TRBJ2-7, with 7 positions matching TRBD1. This TCR was sampled from a woman in her seventies with COVID-19, enrolled during active disease. Material for sequencing was peripheral blood. DNA of the CDR3: TGTGCCAGCAGCCGGGACAGTGCCTACGAGCAGTACTTC. This encodes CASSRDSAYEQYF.